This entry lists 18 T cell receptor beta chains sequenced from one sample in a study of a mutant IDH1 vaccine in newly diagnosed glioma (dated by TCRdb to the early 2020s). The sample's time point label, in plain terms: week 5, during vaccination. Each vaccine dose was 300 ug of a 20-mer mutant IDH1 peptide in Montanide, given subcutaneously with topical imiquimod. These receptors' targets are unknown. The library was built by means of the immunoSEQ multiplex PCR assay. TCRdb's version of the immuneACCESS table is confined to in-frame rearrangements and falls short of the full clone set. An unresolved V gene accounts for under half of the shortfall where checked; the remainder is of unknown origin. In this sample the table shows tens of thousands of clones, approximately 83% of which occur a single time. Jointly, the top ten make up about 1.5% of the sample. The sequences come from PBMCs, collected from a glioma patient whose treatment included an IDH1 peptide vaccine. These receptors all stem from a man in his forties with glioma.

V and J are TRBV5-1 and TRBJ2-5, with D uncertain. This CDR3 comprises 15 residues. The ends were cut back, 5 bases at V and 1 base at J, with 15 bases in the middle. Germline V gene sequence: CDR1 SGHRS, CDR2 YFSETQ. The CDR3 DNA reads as TGCGCCAGCAGTGGGGTGGTACGGTCCCAAGAGACCCAGTACTTC. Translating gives CASSGVVRSQETQYF. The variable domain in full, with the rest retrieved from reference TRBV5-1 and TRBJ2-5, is KAGVTQTPRYLIKTRGQQVTLSCSPISGHRSVSWYQQTPGQGLQFLFEYFSETQRNKGNFPGRFSGRQFSNSRSEMNVSTLELGDSALYLCASSGVVRSQETQYFGPGTRLLVL.

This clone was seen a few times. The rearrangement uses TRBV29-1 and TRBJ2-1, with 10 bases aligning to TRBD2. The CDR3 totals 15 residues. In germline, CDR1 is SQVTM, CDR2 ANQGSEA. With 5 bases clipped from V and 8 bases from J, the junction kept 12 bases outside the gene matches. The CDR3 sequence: CSVTGTASGSHEQFF. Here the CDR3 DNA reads TGCAGCGTTACCGGGACAGCTAGCGGGAGCCATGAGCAGTTCTTC.

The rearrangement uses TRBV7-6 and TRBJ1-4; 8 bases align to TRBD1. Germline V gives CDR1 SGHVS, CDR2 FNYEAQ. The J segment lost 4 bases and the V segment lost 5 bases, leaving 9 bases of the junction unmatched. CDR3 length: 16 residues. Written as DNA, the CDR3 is TGTGCCAGCAGCATTAGACAGGGGACGAGTAATGAAAAACTGTTTTTT. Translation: CASSIRQGTSNEKLFF.

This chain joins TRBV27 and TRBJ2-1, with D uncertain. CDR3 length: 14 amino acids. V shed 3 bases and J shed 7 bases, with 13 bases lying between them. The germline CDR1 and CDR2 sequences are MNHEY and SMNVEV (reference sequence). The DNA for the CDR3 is TGTGCCAGCAGTTTCTTAAGGGTGGGTAATGAGCAGTTCTTC. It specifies CASSFLRVGNEQFF.

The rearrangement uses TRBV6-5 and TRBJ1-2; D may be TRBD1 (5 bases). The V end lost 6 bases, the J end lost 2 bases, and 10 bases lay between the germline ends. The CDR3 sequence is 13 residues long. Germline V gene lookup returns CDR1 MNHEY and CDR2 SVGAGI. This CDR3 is CASSLPGNYGYTF. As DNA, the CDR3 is TGTGCCAGCAGCTTACCAGGGAACTATGGCTACACCTTC.

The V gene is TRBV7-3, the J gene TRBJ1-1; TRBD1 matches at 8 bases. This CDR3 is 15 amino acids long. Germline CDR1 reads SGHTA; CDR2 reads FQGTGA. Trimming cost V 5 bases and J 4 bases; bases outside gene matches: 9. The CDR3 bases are TGTGCCAGCAGCCCGGACAGGGTGGCTATCACTGAAGCTTTCTTT. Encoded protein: CASSPDRVAITEAFF. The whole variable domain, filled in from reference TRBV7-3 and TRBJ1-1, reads GAGVSQTPSNKVTEKGKYVELRCDPISGHTALYWYRQSLGQGPEFLIYFQGTGAADDSGLPNDRFFAVRPEGSVSTLKIQRTERGDSAVYLCASSPDRVAITEAFFGQGTRLTVV.

The CDR3 nucleotides are TGTGCCAGTAGTATAGGGGAGGGACGAAAGCCCCAGCATTTT. This encodes CASSIGEGRKPQHF. The chain uses TRBV19 and TRBJ1-5; possible D gene TRBD1, 5 bases. V was pared by 1 base and J by 8 bases, with 12 bases between. Germline V CDR1 and CDR2: LNHDA, SQIVND (reference sequence). The CDR3 runs 14 residues.

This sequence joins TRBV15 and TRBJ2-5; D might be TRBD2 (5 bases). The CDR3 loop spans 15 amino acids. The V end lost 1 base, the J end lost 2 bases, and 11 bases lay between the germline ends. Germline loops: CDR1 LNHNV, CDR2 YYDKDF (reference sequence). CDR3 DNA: TGTGCCACCAGCAGAGGGGCGGGCCCTCAAGAGACCCAGTACTTC. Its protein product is CATSRGAGPQETQYF. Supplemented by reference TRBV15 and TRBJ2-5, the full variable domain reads DAMVIQNPRYQVTQFGKPVTLSCSQTLNHNVMYWYQQKSSQAPKLLFHYYDKDFNNEADTPDNFQSRRPNTSFCFLDIRSPGLGDTAMYLCATSRGAGPQETQYFGPGTRLLVL.

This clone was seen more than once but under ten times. DNA for the CDR3: TGTGCCAGCAGCTCTCGGACAGGGGGCGATGAAAAACTGTTTTTT. As protein: CASSSRTGGDEKLFF. This chain uses TRBV7-2 with TRBJ1-4; 11 bases match TRBD1. The V segment lost 4 bases and the J segment 6 bases; nucleotides outside the gene matches: 4. CDR3 size: 15 residues. The germline gives CDR1 SGHTA, CDR2 FQGNSA.

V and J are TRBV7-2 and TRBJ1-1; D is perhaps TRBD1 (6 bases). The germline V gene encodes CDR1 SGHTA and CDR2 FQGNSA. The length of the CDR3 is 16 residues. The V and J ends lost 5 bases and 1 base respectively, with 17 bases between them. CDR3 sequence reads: CASSRGQGWKNTEAFF. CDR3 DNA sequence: TGTGCCAGCAGCCGGGGGCAGGGGTGGAAGAACACTGAAGCTTTCTTT. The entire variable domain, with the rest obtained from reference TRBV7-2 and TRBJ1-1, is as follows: GAGVSQSPSNKVTEKGKDVELRCDPISGHTALYWYRQSLGQGLEFLIYFQGNSAPDKSGLPSDRFSAERTGGSVSTLTIQRTQQEDSAVYLCASSRGQGWKNTEAFFGQGTRLTVV.

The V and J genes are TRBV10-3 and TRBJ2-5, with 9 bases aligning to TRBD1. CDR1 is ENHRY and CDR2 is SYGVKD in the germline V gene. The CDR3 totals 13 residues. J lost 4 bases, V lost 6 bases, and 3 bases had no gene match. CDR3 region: CAIRRQGGETQYF. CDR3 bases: TGTGCCATCAGAAGACAGGGGGGAGAGACCCAGTACTTC.

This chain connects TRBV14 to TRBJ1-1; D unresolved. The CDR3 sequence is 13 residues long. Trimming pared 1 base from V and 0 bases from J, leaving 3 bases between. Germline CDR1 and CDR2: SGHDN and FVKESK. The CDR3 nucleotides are TGTGCCAGCAGCCAAGGGATGAACACTGAAGCTTTCTTT. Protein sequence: CASSQGMNTEAFF.

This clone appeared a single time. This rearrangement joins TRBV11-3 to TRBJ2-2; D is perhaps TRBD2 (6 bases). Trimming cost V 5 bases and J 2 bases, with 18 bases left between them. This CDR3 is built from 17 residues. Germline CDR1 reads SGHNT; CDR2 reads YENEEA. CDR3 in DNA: TGTGCCAGCAGCCCAGTGGCGTGGACTACTAACACCGGGGAGCTGTTTTTT. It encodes CASSPVAWTTNTGELFF.

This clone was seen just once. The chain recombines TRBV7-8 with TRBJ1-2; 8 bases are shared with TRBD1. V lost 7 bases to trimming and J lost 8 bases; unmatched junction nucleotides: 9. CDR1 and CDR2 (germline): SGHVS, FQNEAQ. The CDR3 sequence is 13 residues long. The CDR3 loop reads CASMLGQGGGYTF. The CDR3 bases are TGTGCCAGCATGCTTGGACAGGGAGGAGGCTACACCTTC.

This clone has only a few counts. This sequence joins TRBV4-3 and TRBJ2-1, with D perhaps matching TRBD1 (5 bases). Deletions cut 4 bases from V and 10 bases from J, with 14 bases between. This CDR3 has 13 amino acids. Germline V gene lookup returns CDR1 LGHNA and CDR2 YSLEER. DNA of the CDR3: TGCGCCAGCAGCCTGGGCCCAGGGTTCGAGCAGTTCTTC. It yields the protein CASSLGPGFEQFF.

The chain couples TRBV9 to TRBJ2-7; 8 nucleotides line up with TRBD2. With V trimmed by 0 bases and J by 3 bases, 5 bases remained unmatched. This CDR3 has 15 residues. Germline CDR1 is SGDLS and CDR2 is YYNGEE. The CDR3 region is CASSVGNSGNYEQYF. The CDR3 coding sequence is TGTGCCAGCAGCGTAGGTAATAGCGGGAACTACGAGCAGTACTTC.

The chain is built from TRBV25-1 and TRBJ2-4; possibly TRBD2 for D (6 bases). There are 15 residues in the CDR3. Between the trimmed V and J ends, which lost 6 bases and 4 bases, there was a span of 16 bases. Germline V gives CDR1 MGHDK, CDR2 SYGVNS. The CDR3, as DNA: TGTGCCAGCAGGAGTGCTTATGGGGGGAAAAACATTCAGTACTTC. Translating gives CASRSAYGGKNIQYF.

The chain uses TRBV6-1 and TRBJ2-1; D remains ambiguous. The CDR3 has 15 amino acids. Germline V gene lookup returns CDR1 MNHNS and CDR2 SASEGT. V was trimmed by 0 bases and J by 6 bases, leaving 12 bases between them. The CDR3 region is CASSEAPRTGNEQFF. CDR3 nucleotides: TGTGCCAGCAGTGAAGCGCCAAGGACGGGCAATGAGCAGTTCTTC.